The 13 T cell receptor beta chains below all came from one sample that was sequenced in a study of cytomegalovirus exposure and HLA in healthy donors. The PCR was carried out with 60 Vbeta primers and 13 Jbeta primers. Clones were sequenced by immunoSEQ multiplex PCR, and TCRdb holds only the in-frame ones, with some missing. The sample has roughly 160,000 clones; 79% are singletons. Sequences were obtained from PBMCs. These receptors were taken from a man aged 40-50 years in good health and CMV-seronegative.

CDR3 in amino acids: CASSFSGFRDTGELFF. The CDR3 DNA follows: TGCGCCAGCAGCTTTAGCGGGTTCCGAGACACCGGGGAGCTGTTTTTT. V is TRBV5-1 and J is TRBJ2-2; 7 nucleotides align to TRBD2. Germline V CDR1 and CDR2: SGHRS, YFSETQ. The CDR3 covers 16 residues. Germline trimming cut 2 bases from V and 3 bases from J; bases unmatched to any gene: 7.

This chain links TRBV5-6 with TRBJ2-1, with TRBD2 matching 8 bases. This CDR3 spans 15 amino acids. After removal of 6 bases from V and 6 bases from J, the junction contained 11 bases not matched to a gene. Germline CDR1 SGHDT, CDR2 YYEEEE. For the CDR3, the DNA is TGTGCCAGCACCATACGAAGCGGGAGTGTCAATGAGCAGTTCTTC. Its translation: CASTIRSGSVNEQFF.

This chain uses TRBV14 with TRBJ2-3; no firm D call. The CDR3 length is 11 residues. V gave up 4 bases and J gave up 6 bases, with 5 bases separating them. CDR1 and CDR2 from the germline V gene are SGHDN and FVKESK. DNA of the CDR3: TGTGCCAGCAGCCTTAGTGATACGCAGTATTTT. Protein: CASSLSDTQYF.

The rearrangement links TRBV9 to TRBJ2-3; perhaps TRBD2 as D (5 bases). The V end was cut by 0 bases, the J end by 4 bases, with 9 bases between. The CDR3 is 14 amino acids. Germline V lookup: CDR1 SGDLS, CDR2 YYNGEE. Here the CDR3 reads CASSVELVSDTQYF. DNA of the CDR3: TGTGCCAGCAGCGTAGAACTAGTTTCAGATACGCAGTATTTT.

The chain joins TRBV7-9 to TRBJ2-1, with TRBD2 matching over 12 bases. CDR1 and CDR2 (germline): SEHNR, FQNEAQ (reference sequence). Germline trimming cut 3 bases from V and 9 bases from J; bases unmatched to any gene: 3. The CDR3 sequence is 14 residues long. CDR3 region: CASSLLAGGGEQFF. CDR3 bases: TGTGCCAGCAGCTTGCTAGCGGGAGGGGGTGAGCAGTTCTTC.

V gene TRBV21-1 combines with J gene TRBJ1-4; TRBD1, the table's D call, lacks a check against the DNA. TRBV21-1 is a documented pseudogene. The CDR3 has 16 residues. The CDR3 sequence is CAIDYRDRVRCEKLFF. CDR3 DNA sequence: TGTGCCATCGATTACCGGGACAGGGTCAGATGTGAAAAACTGTTTTTT.

CDR3 amino acids: CAWRSSGKGWTGELFF. The CDR3 region has the DNA TGTGCCTGGAGGTCTAGCGGTAAAGGGTGGACCGGGGAGCTGTTTTTT. The chain combines TRBV30 with TRBJ2-2, with 7 positions matching TRBD2. Germline loops: CDR1 GTSNPN, CDR2 SVGIG (reference sequence). After removal of 3 bases from V and 5 bases from J, the junction contained 12 bases not matched to a gene. The length of the CDR3 is 16 residues.

The chain links TRBV11-1 to TRBJ2-5; 10 positions match TRBD1. Germline CDR1 and CDR2: SGHAT and FQDESV (reference sequence). The CDR3 totals 15 residues. V trimming: 5 bases; J trimming: 5 bases; junction bases outside the gene matches: 8. The CDR3 protein is CASSIRQGARETQYF. As DNA, the CDR3 is TGTGCCAGCAGCATACGACAGGGGGCGCGGGAGACCCAGTACTTC.

The chain uses TRBV13 and TRBJ2-1; 8 positions agree with TRBD2. This CDR3 is built from 15 residues. V lost 5 bases, J lost 12 bases, and 15 bases stayed unmatched. CDR1 PRHDT and CDR2 FYEKMQ come from the germline V gene (reference sequence). Here the CDR3 reads CASSQGLEGNIGQFF. The CDR3 nucleotides are TGTGCCAGCAGCCAGGGACTAGAGGGGAATATTGGGCAGTTCTTC.

As to this clone: An end of the junction does not agree with germline; a read error may underlie this. The chain employs TRBV7-9 and TRBJ1-1; 7 bases fit TRBD1. This CDR3 region has 14 residues. CDR1 is SEHNR and CDR2 is FQNEAQ in the germline V gene (reference sequence). CDR3 protein: CSSSLVGGEGEAFF. Here the CDR3 DNA reads TGTTCCAGCAGCTTAGTAGGGGGCGAGGGTGAAGCTTTCTTT.

Only a few counts were recorded for this clone. The rearrangement joins TRBV18 to TRBJ1-1; D might be TRBD1 (6 bases). Trimming cost V 0 bases and J 4 bases, with 12 bases left between them. Looked up from germline, CDR1 is KGHSH and CDR2 is LQKENI. The CDR3 consists of 15 residues. This CDR3 reads CASSPPGRGVTEAFF. The DNA of the CDR3 is TGTGCCAGCTCACCACCGGGCAGGGGAGTCACTGAAGCTTTCTTT.

This clone appeared a single time. This chain joins TRBV11-2 and TRBJ2-1; no definite D call. The CDR3 consists of 19 residues. Germline CDR1 reads SGHAT; CDR2 reads FQNNGV. V was trimmed by 0 bases and J by 1 base, leaving 19 bases between them. The CDR3 DNA reads as TGTGCCAGCAGCTTAGACATATTGGCACCAAAATTTTCCTACAATGAGCAGTTCTTC. Amino acids: CASSLDILAPKFSYNEQFF.

The rearrangement links TRBV7-9 to TRBJ1-3; D remains unclear. Trimming stripped 4 bases from V and 0 bases from J, with 7 bases between. This CDR3 has 14 amino acids. CDR1 is SEHNR, CDR2 FQNEAQ, per germline (reference sequence). The CDR3 protein is CASSSLSSGNTIYF. In nucleotides, the CDR3 is TGTGCCAGCAGCTCCCTCTCCTCTGGAAACACCATATATTTT.